This T cell receptor (beta chain) was observed in a study of blood T cells in healthy people across ages. A sample-barcoded 5' primer and a J-beta primer mix were used in a second PCR of about 6 to 11 cycles. The template-switch adaptor was a 5' adaptor with 12 random nucleotides. It tagged each cDNA molecule. No fewer than 3 million CDR3-containing paired-end reads came from each sample. Via MiXCR, TCRdb re-called the 5' RACE reads, giving one row per CDR3 protein. Of 550,000 to 800,000 distinct CDR3 sequences in the sample, 32% were seen once. Whole-study findings and limits: The recorded TCR beta diversity per million T cells decreased in a roughly linear manner with age. There was a strong correlation between TCR beta diversity and naive T cell percentage.

At least ten counts were recorded for this clonotype. Antigen unknown. The CDR3 length is 13 residues. Germline assignment: CDR1 ENHRY and CDR2 SYGVKD. The V end lost 10 bases, the J end lost 8 bases, and 18 bases lay between the germline ends. Sequencing was done on a sample of blood. J is TRBJ1-5 and V is TRBV10-3; tentatively, D is TRBD1 (5 bases). The receptor comes from a woman aged 80 or over in good health. CDR3: CATGGGQWEPQHF. As DNA, the CDR3 is TGTGCCACCGGGGGGGGTCAGTGGGAGCCCCAGCATTTT.